This T cell receptor beta chain was retrieved from a study of blood T cell repertoires in COVID-19. Study context: Nucleic acid was either cDNA or gDNA, and it came from T cells, B-cell-depleted T cells, or PBMCs.

Profiled with immunoSEQ multiplex PCR; TCRdb holds only in-frame clones, not every one. Of around 290,000 clones listed, about 89% were seen once; the top ten hold over 2%. Trimming cost V 7 bases and J 3 bases, with 11 bases left between them. The germline V gene encodes CDR1 SGDLS and CDR2 YYNGEE. This CDR3 contains 13 residues. The chain uses TRBV9 and TRBJ1-5; D is ambiguous. The TCR sequence derives from a woman aged 18-30 years who had recovered from COVID-19. The sequencing input was PBMCs or T cells enriched from blood (not recorded which). CDR3 region: CASPAGHNQPQHF. The CDR3 coding sequence is TGTGCCAGCCCTGCAGGCCACAATCAGCCCCAGCATTTT.